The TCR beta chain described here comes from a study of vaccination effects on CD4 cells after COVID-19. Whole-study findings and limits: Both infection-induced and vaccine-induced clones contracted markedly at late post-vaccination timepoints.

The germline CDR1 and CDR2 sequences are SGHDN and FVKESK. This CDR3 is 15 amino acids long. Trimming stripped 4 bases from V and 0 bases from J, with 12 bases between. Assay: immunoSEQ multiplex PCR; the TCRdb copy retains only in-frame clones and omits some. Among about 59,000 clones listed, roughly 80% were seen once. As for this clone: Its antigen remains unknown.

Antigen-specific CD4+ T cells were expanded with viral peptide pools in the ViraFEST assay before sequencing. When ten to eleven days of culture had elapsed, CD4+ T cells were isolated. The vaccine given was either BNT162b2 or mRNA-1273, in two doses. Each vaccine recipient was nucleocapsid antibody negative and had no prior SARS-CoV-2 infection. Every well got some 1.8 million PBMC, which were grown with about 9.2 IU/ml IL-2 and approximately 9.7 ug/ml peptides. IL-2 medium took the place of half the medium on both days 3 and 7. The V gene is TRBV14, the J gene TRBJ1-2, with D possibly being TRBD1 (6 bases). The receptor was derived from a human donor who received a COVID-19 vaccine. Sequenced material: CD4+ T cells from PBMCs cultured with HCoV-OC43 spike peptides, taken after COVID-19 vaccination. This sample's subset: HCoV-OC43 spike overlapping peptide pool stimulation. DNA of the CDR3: TGTGCCAGCAGCCCGACGAAGGGGGCTAACTATGGCTACACCTTC. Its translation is CASSPTKGANYGYTF.